A single sample is the source of the 21 T cell receptor beta chains below, sequenced in a study of T-cell reconstitution after alpha-beta-depleted transplantation in children. Preparing the TCRbeta library involved the use of unique molecular identifiers. TCRdb fed the PCR reads into MiXCR, producing one record per CDR3 protein. The table lists about 300,000 distinct CDR3 sequences, around 7.3% of them singletons. Study findings and constraints: One year post-transplant, T-cell counts and diversity were largely derived from T cells produced anew.

Antigen specificity for these receptors is unknown. The specimen comprised peripheral blood, sampled 360 days after TCRalphabeta/CD19-depleted stem cell transplant. Receptors originate from a female patient aged 2-15 years who had a stem cell transplant for Fanconi anemia, so the T cells may come from the graft donor.

This clonotype has at least ten counts. This chain joins TRBV15 and TRBJ2-1, with D maybe TRBD1 (5 bases). Germline CDR1 LNHNV, CDR2 YYDKDF (reference sequence). With 3 bases removed from V and 2 bases from J, the gap between germline ends came to 14 bases. CDR3 length: 16 residues. Here the CDR3 reads CATSRGFRVTYNEQFF. The CDR3 DNA reads TGTGCCACCAGCAGGGGTTTCAGGGTTACCTACAATGAGCAGTTCTTC.

In this sample, this clonotype turned up many times. V is TRBV9 and J is TRBJ2-3; 10 positions match TRBD1. Per germline, CDR1 SGDLS and CDR2 YYNGEE. V gave up 4 bases and J gave up 2 bases; unmatched junction bases: 7. This CDR3 comprises 16 residues. CDR3 residues: CASSQHGQGDTDTQYF. Here the CDR3 DNA reads TGTGCCAGCAGCCAACACGGACAGGGGGACACAGATACGCAGTATTTT.

This clonotype was recorded at least ten times. CDR3 bases: TGTGCCATCAGTGAGTCGGTGGAGAACACCGGGGAGCTGTTTTTT. Translated, it gives CAISESVENTGELFF. This chain uses TRBV10-3 with TRBJ2-2; D is undetermined. CDR1 ENHRY and CDR2 SYGVKD come from the germline V gene. V lost 0 bases and J lost 1, with 6 bases in between. The CDR3 is 15 residues long.

J is TRBJ2-3 and V is TRBV12-3 or TRBV12-4; D gene ambiguous. V was cut by 5 bases and J by 3 bases, with 6 bases left in between. The CDR3 length is 12 residues. The DNA of the CDR3 is TGTGCCAGCAGTACACGGACAGATACGCAGTATTTT. As protein: CASSTRTDTQYF.

This clonotype was recorded many times. V and J are TRBV5-1 and TRBJ2-1, with a weak D call TRBD2 (5 bases). CDR3 length equals 14 residues. Germline V lookup: CDR1 SGHRS, CDR2 YFSETQ. V was trimmed by 0 bases and J by 4 bases, leaving 8 bases between them. The CDR3 reads CASSLVREYNEQFF. Written as DNA, the CDR3 is TGCGCCAGCAGCTTGGTACGGGAATACAATGAGCAGTTCTTC. The full variable domain, in which reference TRBV5-1 and TRBJ2-1 provide the parts outside the CDR3, is KAGVTQTPRYLIKTRGQQVTLSCSPISGHRSVSWYQQTPGQGLQFLFEYFSETQRNKGNFPGRFSGRQFSNSRSEMNVSTLELGDSALYLCASSLVREYNEQFFGPGTRLTVL.

This clonotype was found a few times. The V and J genes are TRBV6-5 and TRBJ1-6; the D gene is possibly TRBD1 (5 bases). The length of the CDR3 is 15 residues. Germline-derived CDR1 and CDR2 are MNHEY and SVGAGI. Trimming left V 6 bases short and J 6 bases short, with 15 bases between. The DNA for the CDR3 is TGTGCCAGCAGACCCCTGACGGGACTTAATTCACCCCTCCACTTT. It specifies CASRPLTGLNSPLHF.

The V and J genes are TRBV14 and TRBJ1-1; possible D gene TRBD1, 5 bases. There are 13 residues in the CDR3. V shed 4 bases and J shed 5 bases, with 11 bases lying between them. Looked up from germline, CDR1 is SGHDN and CDR2 is FVKESK. Written as DNA, the CDR3 is TGTGCCAGCAGCCGCTTCGGGACGACTGAAGCTTTCTTT. Encoded protein: CASSRFGTTEAFF.

The J gene is TRBJ1-4, the V gene TRBV5-1; D may be TRBD1 (5 bases). The CDR3 runs 15 residues. V dropped 0 bases and J dropped 7 bases, with 13 bases sitting between them. Germline V gives CDR1 SGHRS, CDR2 YFSETQ. CDR3 nucleotide sequence: TGCGCCAGCAGCTTGGTGGGGGTACTAGGTGAAAAACTGTTTTTT. Translation gives CASSLVGVLGEKLFF.

This clonotype has just a few counts. This sequence joins TRBV6-2 or TRBV6-3 and TRBJ2-1; D not resolved. This CDR3 region has 12 residues. CDR1 and CDR2 from the germline V gene are MNHEY and SVGEGT. The V end was cut by 4 bases, the J end by 8 bases, with 9 bases between. CDR3 nucleotide sequence: TGTGCCAGCAGTTTGGCCCGGGATGAGCAGTTCTTC. As protein: CASSLARDEQFF.

This chain joins TRBV5-1 and TRBJ2-3; TRBD2 aligns across 9 bases. The CDR3 runs 18 residues. Germline V gene lookup returns CDR1 SGHRS and CDR2 YFSETQ. The trim removed 0 bases at V and 2 bases at J, leaving 10 bases unmatched. The CDR3 protein is CASSLAGLAGTTTDTQYF. CDR3 coding DNA: TGCGCCAGCAGCTTGGCCGGGCTAGCGGGGACCACCACAGATACGCAGTATTTT.

In this sample, this clonotype turned up many times. The rearrangement uses TRBV9 and TRBJ2-1; 9 bases are shared with TRBD1. This CDR3 comprises 15 residues. The J segment lost 5 bases and the V segment lost 4 bases, leaving 7 bases of the junction unmatched. The germline V gene encodes CDR1 SGDLS and CDR2 YYNGEE. The CDR3 sequence: CASSKRRQGDNEQFF. The CDR3 nucleotides are TGTGCCAGCAGCAAACGCAGACAGGGGGACAATGAGCAGTTCTTC.

In its sample, this clonotype was seen many times. The J gene is TRBJ2-3, the V gene TRBV18, with D hard to call. V gave up 2 bases and J gave up 6 bases, with 12 bases separating them. Germline assignment: CDR1 KGHSH and CDR2 LQKENI. The CDR3 runs to 14 residues. The CDR3 reads CASSPTRAGDTQYF. The CDR3 DNA sequence: TGTGCCAGCTCACCAACTCGAGCCGGTGATACGCAGTATTTT.

This clonotype has only one observation. The CDR3 region has the DNA TGCAGTGCTTCATTAACCGGGACGTATTATGGCTACACCTTC. Its translation is CSASLTGTYYGYTF. V usage is TRBV20-1 and J usage is TRBJ1-2; D might be TRBD1 (5 bases). Germline V gene data show CDR1 as DFQATT and CDR2 as SNEGSKA (reference sequence). CDR3 length: 14 residues. Trimming stripped 5 bases from V and 5 bases from J, with 18 bases between.

This clonotype was counted at least ten times. The J gene is TRBJ1-1, the V gene TRBV20-1; no clear D gene. The CDR3 is 13 amino acids. The ends were cut back, 5 bases at V and 1 base at J, with 11 bases in the middle. Germline assignment: CDR1 DFQATT and CDR2 SNEGSKA (reference sequence). The DNA of the CDR3 is TGCAGTGCTGTAACCGGACGGAACACTGAAGCTTTCTTT. Its protein is CSAVTGRNTEAFF.

This clonotype showed up many times. The gene calls are TRBV12-3 or TRBV12-4 and TRBJ1-1; the D is unclear. The CDR3 is 12 residues long. Trimming pared 2 bases from V and 7 bases from J, leaving 8 bases between. The CDR3 here is CASSLIVGEAFF. CDR3 DNA: TGTGCCAGCAGTTTAATAGTCGGTGAAGCTTTCTTT.

The V call is TRBV11-2, the J call TRBJ2-5; possibly TRBD1 or TRBD2 for D (5 bases each). The germline V gene encodes CDR1 SGHAT and CDR2 FQNNGV. This CDR3 comprises 15 residues. Trimming took 5 bases from V and 2 from J, leaving 15 bases between them. CDR3 sequence: CASSPEGRGQETQYF. The CDR3 DNA sequence: TGTGCCAGCAGCCCTGAGGGGAGAGGGCAAGAGACCCAGTACTTC. Combining the CDR3 with reference TRBV11-2 and TRBJ2-5 gives the whole variable domain EAGVAQSPRYKIIEKRQSVAFWCNPISGHATLYWYQQILGQGPKLLIQFQNNGVVDDSQLPKDRFSAERLKGVDSTLKIQPAKLEDSAVYLCASSPEGRGQETQYFGPGTRLLVL.

This clonotype showed up just a few times. J is TRBJ1-1 and V is TRBV5-1; 10 nucleotides align to TRBD1. V gave up 0 bases and J gave up 3 bases; unmatched junction bases: 2. This CDR3 is 15 amino acids long. Germline V gives CDR1 SGHRS, CDR2 YFSETQ. CDR3 amino acids: CASSLDGQGDTEAFF. The CDR3 DNA sequence: TGCGCCAGCAGCTTGGACGGACAGGGGGACACTGAAGCTTTCTTT.

This clonotype was detected many times. This rearrangement joins TRBV10-3 to TRBJ1-2; 7 bases are shared with TRBD1. This CDR3 spans 12 amino acids. Germline V gives CDR1 ENHRY, CDR2 SYGVKD. The V segment lost 11 bases and the J segment 4 bases; nucleotides outside the gene matches: 7. The CDR3 loop reads CASGDRVYGYTF. CDR3 sequence (DNA): TGTGCCTCAGGGGACAGAGTCTATGGCTACACCTTC.

In its sample, this clonotype was seen a few times. CDR3 protein: CASRWASYEQYF. CDR3 DNA: TGTGCCAGCAGATGGGCCTCCTACGAGCAGTACTTC. The rearrangement uses TRBV21-1 and TRBJ2-7. TRBV21-1 is a known pseudogene. The CDR3 contains 12 residues.

This clonotype appeared many times. The genes are TRBV28 and TRBJ2-7; D may be TRBD1 or TRBD2 (5 bases each). The CDR3 is 13 residues long. The germline gives CDR1 MDHEN, CDR2 SYDVKM. Deletions cut 2 bases from V and 6 bases from J, with 11 bases between. The CDR3 nucleotides read TGTGCCAGCAGTTTAACGGGGCGGGCCGAGCAGTACTTC. Protein sequence: CASSLTGRAEQYF.

This clonotype appeared a few times. This chain uses TRBV6-1 with TRBJ2-6; tentatively, D is TRBD1 (5 bases). The CDR3 has 18 residues. V lost 2 bases and J lost 0, with 14 bases in between. CDR1 and CDR2 from the germline V gene are MNHNS and SASEGT. CDR3 nucleotides: TGTGCCAGCAGTGAATGGGGCCTTGTCCGCTCTGGGGCCAACGTCCTGACTTTC. This codes for CASSEWGLVRSGANVLTF.